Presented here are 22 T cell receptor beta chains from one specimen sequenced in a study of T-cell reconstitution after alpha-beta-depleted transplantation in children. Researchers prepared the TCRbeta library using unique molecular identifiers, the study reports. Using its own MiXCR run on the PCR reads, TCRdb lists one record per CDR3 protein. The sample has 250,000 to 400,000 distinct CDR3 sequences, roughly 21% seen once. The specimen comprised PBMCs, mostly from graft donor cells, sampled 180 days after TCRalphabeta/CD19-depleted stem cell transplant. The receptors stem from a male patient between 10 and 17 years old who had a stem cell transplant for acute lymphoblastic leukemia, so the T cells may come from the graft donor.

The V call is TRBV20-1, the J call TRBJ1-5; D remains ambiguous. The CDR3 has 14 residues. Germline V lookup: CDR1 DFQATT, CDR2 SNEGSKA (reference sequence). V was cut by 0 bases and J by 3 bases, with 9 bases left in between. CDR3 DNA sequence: TGCAGTGCTAGAGATACGGCCGCCAATCAGCCCCAGCATTTT. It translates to CSARDTAANQPQHF.

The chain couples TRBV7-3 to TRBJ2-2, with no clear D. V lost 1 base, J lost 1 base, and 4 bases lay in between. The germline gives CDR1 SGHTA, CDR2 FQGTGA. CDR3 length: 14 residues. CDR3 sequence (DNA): TGTGCCAGCAGCTTAAGCAGGAACACCGGGGAGCTGTTTTTT. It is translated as CASSLSRNTGELFF.

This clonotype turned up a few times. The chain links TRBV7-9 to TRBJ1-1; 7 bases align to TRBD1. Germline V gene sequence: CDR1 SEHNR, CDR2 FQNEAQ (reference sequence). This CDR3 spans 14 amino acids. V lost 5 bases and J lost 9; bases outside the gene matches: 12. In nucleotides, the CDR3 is TGTGCCAGCAGCGCAAACAGGGGCGGCCGACAAGCTTTCTTT. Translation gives CASSANRGGRQAFF.

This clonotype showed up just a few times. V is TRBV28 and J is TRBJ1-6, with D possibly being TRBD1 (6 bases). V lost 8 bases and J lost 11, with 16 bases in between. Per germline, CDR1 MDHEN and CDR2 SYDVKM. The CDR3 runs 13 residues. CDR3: CASFTGTQTPLHF. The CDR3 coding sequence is TGTGCCAGCTTTACCGGGACACAAACACCCCTCCACTTT.

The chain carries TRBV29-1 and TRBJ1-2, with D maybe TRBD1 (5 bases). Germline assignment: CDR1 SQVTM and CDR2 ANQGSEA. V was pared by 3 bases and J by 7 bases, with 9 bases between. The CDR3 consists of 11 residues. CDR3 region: CSVDRGGGYTF. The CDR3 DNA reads TGCAGCGTTGACCGGGGCGGTGGCTACACCTTC. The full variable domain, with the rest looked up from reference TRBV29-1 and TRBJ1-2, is SAVISQKPSRDICQRGTSLTIQCQVDSQVTMMFWYRQQPGQSLTLIATANQGSEATYESGFVIDKFPISRPNLTFSTLTVSNMSPEDSSIYLCSVDRGGGYTFGSGTRLTVV.

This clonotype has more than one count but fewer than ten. CDR3 protein: CATSRPGTGFGYGYTF. DNA of the CDR3: TGTGCCACCAGCAGACCCGGGACAGGGTTTGGCTATGGCTACACCTTC. The chain recombines TRBV15 with TRBJ1-2, with 9 positions matching TRBD1. The V segment lost 2 bases and the J segment 4 bases; nucleotides outside the gene matches: 8. CDR3 length: 16 residues. CDR1 is LNHNV, CDR2 YYDKDF, per germline (reference sequence).

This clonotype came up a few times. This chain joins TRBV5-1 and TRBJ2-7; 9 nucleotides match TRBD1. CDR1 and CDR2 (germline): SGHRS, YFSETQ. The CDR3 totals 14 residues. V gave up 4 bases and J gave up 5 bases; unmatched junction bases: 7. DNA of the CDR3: TGCGCCAGCAGCGAATGGACAGGGGAACACGAGCAGTACTTC. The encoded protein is CASSEWTGEHEQYF.

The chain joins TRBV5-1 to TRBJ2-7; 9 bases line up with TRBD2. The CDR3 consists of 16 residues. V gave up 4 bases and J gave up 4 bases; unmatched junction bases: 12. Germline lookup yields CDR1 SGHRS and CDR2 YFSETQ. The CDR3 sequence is CASSPRSGLAGYEQYF. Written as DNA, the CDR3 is TGCGCCAGCAGCCCGCGATCGGGACTAGCTGGATACGAGCAGTACTTC.

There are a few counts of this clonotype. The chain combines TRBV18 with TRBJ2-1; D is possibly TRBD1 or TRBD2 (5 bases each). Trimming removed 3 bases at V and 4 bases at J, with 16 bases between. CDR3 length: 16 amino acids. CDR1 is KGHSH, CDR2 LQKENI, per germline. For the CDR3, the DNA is TGTGCCAGCTCACCGACAAAGGGACCCGCTTACAATGAGCAGTTCTTC. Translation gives CASSPTKGPAYNEQFF.

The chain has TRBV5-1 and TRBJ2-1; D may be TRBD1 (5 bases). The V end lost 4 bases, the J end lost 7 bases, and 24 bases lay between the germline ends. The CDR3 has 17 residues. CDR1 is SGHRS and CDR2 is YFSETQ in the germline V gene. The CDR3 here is CASSLLLTPRRENEQFF. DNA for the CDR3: TGCGCCAGCAGCCTACTTCTAACCCCCCGCAGGGAAAATGAGCAGTTCTTC.

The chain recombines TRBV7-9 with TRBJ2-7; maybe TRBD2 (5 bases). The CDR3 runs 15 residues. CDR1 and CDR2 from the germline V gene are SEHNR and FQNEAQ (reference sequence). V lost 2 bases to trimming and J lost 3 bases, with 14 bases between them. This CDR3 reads CASSLIGFGSYEQYF. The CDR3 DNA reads TGTGCCAGCAGCTTAATAGGGTTTGGGAGCTACGAGCAGTACTTC.

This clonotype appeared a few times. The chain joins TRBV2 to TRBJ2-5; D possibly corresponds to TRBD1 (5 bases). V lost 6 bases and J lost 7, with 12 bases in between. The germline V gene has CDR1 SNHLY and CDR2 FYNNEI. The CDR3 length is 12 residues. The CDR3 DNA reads TGTGCCAGCAGCGCCCCCCAGGGGACCCAGTACTTC. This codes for CASSAPQGTQYF.

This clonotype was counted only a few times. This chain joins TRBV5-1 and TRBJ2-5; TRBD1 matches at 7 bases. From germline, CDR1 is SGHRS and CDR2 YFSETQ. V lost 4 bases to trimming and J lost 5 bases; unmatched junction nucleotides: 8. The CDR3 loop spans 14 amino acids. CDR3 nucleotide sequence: TGCGCCAGCAGCGGGGGACAGCTGGCGGAGACCCAGTACTTC. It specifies CASSGGQLAETQYF.

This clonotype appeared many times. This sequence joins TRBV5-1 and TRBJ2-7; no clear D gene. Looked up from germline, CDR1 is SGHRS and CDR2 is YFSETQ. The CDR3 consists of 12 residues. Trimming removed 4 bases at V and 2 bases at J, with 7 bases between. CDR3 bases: TGCGCCAGCAGCCCACGGACCTACGAGCAGTACTTC. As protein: CASSPRTYEQYF.

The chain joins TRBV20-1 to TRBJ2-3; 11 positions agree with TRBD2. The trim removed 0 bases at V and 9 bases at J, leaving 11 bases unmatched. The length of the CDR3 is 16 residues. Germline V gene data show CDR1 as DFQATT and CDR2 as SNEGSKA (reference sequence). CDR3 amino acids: CSARDTATSGSGTQYF. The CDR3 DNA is TGCAGTGCTAGAGATACCGCAACTAGCGGGAGCGGCACGCAGTATTTT.

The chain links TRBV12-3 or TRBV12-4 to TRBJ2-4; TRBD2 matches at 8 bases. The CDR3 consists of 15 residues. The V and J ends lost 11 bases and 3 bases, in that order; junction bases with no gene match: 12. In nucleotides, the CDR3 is TGTGCCTCCTCCGGGACTAGTATTGGCAAAAACATTCAGTACTTC. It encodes CASSGTSIGKNIQYF.

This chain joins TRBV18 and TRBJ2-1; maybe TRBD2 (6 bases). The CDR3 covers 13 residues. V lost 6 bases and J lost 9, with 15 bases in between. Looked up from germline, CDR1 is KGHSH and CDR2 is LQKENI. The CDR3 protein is CASSLGTAPEQFF. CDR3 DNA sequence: TGTGCCAGCTCGCTTGGGACTGCCCCTGAGCAGTTCTTC. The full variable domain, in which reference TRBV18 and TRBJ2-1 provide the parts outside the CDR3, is NAGVMQNPRHLVRRRGQEARLRCSPMKGHSHVYWYRQLPEEGLKFMVYLQKENIIDESGMPKERFSAEFPKEGPSILRIQQVVRGDSAAYFCASSLGTAPEQFFGPGTRLTVL.

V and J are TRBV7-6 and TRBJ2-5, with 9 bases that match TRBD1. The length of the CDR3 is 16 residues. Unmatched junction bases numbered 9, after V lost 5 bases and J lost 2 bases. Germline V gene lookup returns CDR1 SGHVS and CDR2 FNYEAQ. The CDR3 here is CASSVIYGTGQETQYF. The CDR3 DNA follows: TGTGCCAGCAGCGTGATTTACGGGACAGGGCAAGAGACCCAGTACTTC.

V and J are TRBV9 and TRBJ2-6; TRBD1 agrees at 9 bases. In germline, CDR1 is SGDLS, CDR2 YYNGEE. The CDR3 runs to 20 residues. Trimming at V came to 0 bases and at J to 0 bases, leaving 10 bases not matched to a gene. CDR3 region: CASSVASGTGSLSGANVLTF. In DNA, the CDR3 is TGTGCCAGCAGCGTAGCCTCCGGGACAGGGTCGCTCTCTGGGGCCAACGTCCTGACTTTC.

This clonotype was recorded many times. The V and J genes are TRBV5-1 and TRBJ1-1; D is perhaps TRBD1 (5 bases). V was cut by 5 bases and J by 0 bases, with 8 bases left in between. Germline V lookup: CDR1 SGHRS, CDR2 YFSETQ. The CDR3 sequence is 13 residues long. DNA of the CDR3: TGCGCCAGCAGGTCAGGGATGAACACTGAAGCTTTCTTT. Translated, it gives CASRSGMNTEAFF. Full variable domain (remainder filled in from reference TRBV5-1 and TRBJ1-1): KAGVTQTPRYLIKTRGQQVTLSCSPISGHRSVSWYQQTPGQGLQFLFEYFSETQRNKGNFPGRFSGRQFSNSRSEMNVSTLELGDSALYLCASRSGMNTEAFFGQGTRLTVV.

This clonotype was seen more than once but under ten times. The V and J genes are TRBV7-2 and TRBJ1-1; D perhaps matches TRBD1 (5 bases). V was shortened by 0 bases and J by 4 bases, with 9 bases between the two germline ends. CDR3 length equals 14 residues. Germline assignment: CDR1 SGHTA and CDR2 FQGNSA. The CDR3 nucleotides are TGTGCCAGCAGCTTAGCCCGGGGGGTCACTGAAGCTTTCTTT. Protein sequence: CASSLARGVTEAFF.

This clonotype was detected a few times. For the CDR3, the DNA is TGTGCCACCAGGGAAAGACGAGACTCGAACACCGGGGAGCTGTTTTTT. It translates to CATRERRDSNTGELFF. V is TRBV15 and J is TRBJ2-2, with D unresolved. In germline, CDR1 is LNHNV, CDR2 YYDKDF (reference sequence). The CDR3 consists of 16 residues. The ends were cut back, 6 bases at V and 0 bases at J, with 14 bases in the middle.